The 21 T cell receptor beta chains reported below all come from one sample, sequenced in a study of T cell repertoires in cytomegalovirus infection. TCRdb used MiXCR to reprocess the reads, holding one entry per CDR3 protein. The sample yields fewer than 300,000 distinct CDR3 sequences, roughly 24% seen once. Sequencing used PBMCs. These receptors were taken from a human donor in good health (CMV status not recorded). Some clones in this sample may be carry-over from other donors' samples.

This clonotype was recorded at least ten times. The chain couples TRBV12-3 or TRBV12-4 to TRBJ2-7, with 8 bases fitting TRBD2. Trimming at V came to 6 bases and at J to 3 bases, leaving 10 bases not matched to a gene. The CDR3 sequence is 15 residues long. CDR3 loop: CASSVRAGGLYEQYF. In DNA form, the CDR3 reads TGTGCCAGCAGCGTCAGGGCGGGGGGCCTCTACGAGCAGTACTTC.

V and J are TRBV7-9 and TRBJ1-6, with D perhaps matching TRBD1 (6 bases). Germline V gene data show CDR1 as SEHNR and CDR2 as FQNEAQ (reference sequence). Trimming left V 6 bases short and J 5 bases short, with 11 bases between. This CDR3 comprises 14 residues. The CDR3 region has the DNA TGTGCCAGCAGGACGACAGGAGATAATTCACCCCTCCACTTT. Amino acid sequence: CASRTTGDNSPLHF.

This clonotype has a count of ten or more. V usage is TRBV7-6 and J usage is TRBJ2-1; D not resolved. This CDR3 has 14 residues. Germline V CDR1 and CDR2: SGHVS, FNYEAQ. Trimming cost V 3 bases and J 6 bases, with 12 bases left between them. The CDR3 DNA follows: TGTGCCAGCAGCTTGAGGTCCCCGTCCAATGAGCAGTTCTTC. Translating gives CASSLRSPSNEQFF.

This clonotype was seen only a few times. The rearrangement joins TRBV7-9 to TRBJ2-1; the D gene is possibly TRBD1 (5 bases). Trimming took 3 bases from V and 1 from J, leaving 16 bases between them. This CDR3 has 17 amino acids. The germline CDR1 and CDR2 sequences are SEHNR and FQNEAQ (reference sequence). The CDR3 loop is CASSFDASAGSYNEQFF. In DNA, the CDR3 is TGTGCCAGCAGCTTCGACGCGTCGGCAGGGTCCTACAATGAGCAGTTCTTC.

This clonotype appeared many times. The chain is built from TRBV11-2 and TRBJ2-3; TRBD2 matches at 14 bases. The germline gives CDR1 SGHAT, CDR2 FQNNGV. The ends lost 4 bases at V and 7 bases at J; junction bases unmatched: 7. The CDR3 length is 16 residues. The CDR3 DNA reads as TGTGCCAGCAGCTCCGGACTAGCGGGGGGCGGGAATACGCAGTATTTT. Translated, it gives CASSSGLAGGGNTQYF.

This clonotype showed up many times. The V and J genes are TRBV7-2 and TRBJ2-6; D uncertain. V lost 5 bases and J lost 0, with 8 bases in between. CDR1 and CDR2 (germline): SGHTA, FQGNSA. CDR3 size: 15 residues. The CDR3 DNA sequence: TGTGCCAGCAGCCTACAGAGCTCTGGGGCCAACGTCCTGACTTTC. As protein: CASSLQSSGANVLTF.

This clonotype was seen at least ten times. This chain links TRBV7-2 with TRBJ2-7; TRBD1 aligns across 7 bases. This CDR3 contains 15 residues. V gave up 6 bases and J gave up 3 bases; unmatched junction bases: 11. Germline V gives CDR1 SGHTA, CDR2 FQGNSA. The CDR3 region is CASRLTGVGSYEQYF. The CDR3 DNA follows: TGTGCCAGCAGATTAACAGGGGTTGGGAGCTACGAGCAGTACTTC.

This clonotype showed up many times. J is TRBJ2-7 and V is TRBV7-2; 7 bases align to TRBD1. CDR3 length equals 15 residues. The germline V gene has CDR1 SGHTA and CDR2 FQGNSA. Losses at the gene ends were 5 bases for V and 5 bases for J; bases not matched to a gene: 12. Written as DNA, the CDR3 is TGTGCCAGCAGCCACACCCAACAGGGGTTAAACGAGCAGTACTTC. The encoded protein is CASSHTQQGLNEQYF.

This clonotype was picked up many times. The rearrangement uses TRBV6-1 and TRBJ2-3; D is possibly TRBD1 (6 bases). Germline V gene lookup returns CDR1 MNHNS and CDR2 SASEGT. The CDR3 is made up of 18 amino acids. Trimming pared 0 bases from V and 0 bases from J, leaving 16 bases between. CDR3 region: CASSEAGNRDTSTDTQYF. The CDR3 region has the DNA TGTGCCAGCAGTGAAGCGGGGAACCGGGACACCAGCACAGATACGCAGTATTTT.

In this sample, this clonotype turned up a few times. The chain couples TRBV28 to TRBJ1-6; 10 positions agree with TRBD1. This CDR3 comprises 14 residues. V lost 7 bases to trimming and J lost 8 bases; unmatched junction nucleotides: 5. Germline loops: CDR1 MDHEN, CDR2 SYDVKM. CDR3 region: CASKTGGVYSPLHF. The CDR3 nucleotides read TGTGCCAGCAAGACAGGGGGCGTTTATTCACCCCTCCACTTT.

This clonotype was seen more than once but under ten times. This rearrangement joins TRBV6-2 or TRBV6-3 to TRBJ2-2, with TRBD1 identical over 9 bases. CDR3 size: 17 residues. The ends lost 2 bases at V and 6 bases at J; junction bases unmatched: 10. The germline gives CDR1 MNHEY, CDR2 SVGEGT. CDR3 sequence (DNA): TGTGCCAGCAGTTACCCTCGTCCCGGGACAGGGTCCGGGGAGCTGTTTTTT. Protein: CASSYPRPGTGSGELFF.

This clonotype was seen a handful of times. J is TRBJ2-3 and V is TRBV19; D is uncertain. The CDR3 consists of 15 residues. Trimming cost V 1 base and J 0 bases, with 8 bases left between them. CDR1 and CDR2 from the germline V gene are LNHDA and SQIVND (reference sequence). CDR3 residues: CASSIGFGSTDTQYF. CDR3 DNA: TGTGCCAGTAGTATAGGGTTCGGAAGCACAGATACGCAGTATTTT.

This clonotype turned up a few times. The chain couples TRBV29-1 to TRBJ1-5; D gene ambiguous. The germline gives CDR1 SQVTM, CDR2 ANQGSEA. Trimming shortened V by 4 bases and J by 1 base, and 8 bases separated the two germline ends. The CDR3 spans 13 residues. CDR3 residues: CSVASHSNQPQHF. In DNA, the CDR3 is TGCAGCGTTGCCTCCCACAGCAATCAGCCCCAGCATTTT.

CDR3 residues: CASKTGNTEAFF. The CDR3, as DNA: TGTGCCAGTAAGACAGGGAACACTGAAGCTTTCTTT. The chain employs TRBV6-6 and TRBJ1-1; maybe TRBD1 (6 bases). Germline lookup yields CDR1 MNHNY and CDR2 SVGAGI (reference sequence). V was pared by 9 bases and J by 1 base, with 9 bases between. This CDR3 has 12 residues.

The chain couples TRBV9 to TRBJ2-5, with 8 positions matching TRBD2. The CDR3 runs 17 residues. The germline V gene encodes CDR1 SGDLS and CDR2 YYNGEE. V was pared by 4 bases and J by 3 bases, with 14 bases of the junction left unmatched. The chain's CDR3 is CASSPPHRGGQEETQYF. The DNA of the CDR3 is TGTGCCAGCAGCCCTCCACATCGCGGGGGGCAGGAAGAGACCCAGTACTTC. Looking up the rest from reference TRBV9 and TRBJ2-5 gives the full variable domain: DSGVTQTPKHLITATGQRVTLRCSPRSGDLSVYWYQQSLDQGLQFLIQYYNGEERAKGNILERFSAQQFPDLHSELNLSSLELGDSALYFCASSPPHRGGQEETQYFGPGTRLLVL.

This clonotype has at least ten counts. The chain links TRBV12-3 or TRBV12-4 to TRBJ1-2; 9 nucleotides agree with TRBD1. The CDR3 runs 16 residues. J gave up 2 bases and V 6 bases, and 10 bases lay outside the gene matches. The CDR3 sequence is CASRPSSGTGNYGYTF. The CDR3 DNA is TGTGCCAGCAGGCCTAGTTCCGGGACAGGGAACTATGGCTACACCTTC.

This clonotype was seen more than once but under ten times. The gene calls are TRBV20-1 and TRBJ1-5; tentatively, D is TRBD1 (5 bases). V was trimmed by 0 bases and J by 6 bases, leaving 15 bases between them. The germline CDR1 and CDR2 sequences are DFQATT and SNEGSKA (reference sequence). This CDR3 region has 15 residues. The CDR3 DNA is TGCAGTGCTAGAGATTCCAGGGAATACGGTCAGCCCCAGCATTTT. It encodes CSARDSREYGQPQHF.

The chain is built from TRBV11-2 and TRBJ2-2; 9 bases line up with TRBD1. V lost 5 bases and J lost 4; bases outside the gene matches: 5. Per the germline V gene, CDR1 is SGHAT and CDR2 is FQNNGV. CDR3 length: 15 amino acids. The CDR3 DNA sequence: TGTGCCAGCAGCAGGGACAGGGCCCTCACCGGGGAGCTGTTTTTT. It is translated as CASSRDRALTGELFF.

This clonotype has a handful of counts. The chain is built from TRBV23-1 and TRBJ1-1; no definite D call. TRBV23-1 is designated an ORF whose function remains uncertain. Deletions cut 3 bases from V and 1 base from J, with 15 bases between. This CDR3 spans 16 amino acids. CDR3 sequence (DNA): TGCGCCAGCAGTCACTGGACTATACTTGGGAACACTGAAGCTTTCTTT. Translating it yields CASSHWTILGNTEAFF.

This clonotype was detected only a few times. The CDR3 here is CASSPARTSGGAYEQYF. The DNA of the CDR3 is TGTGCCAGCAGCCCCGCGCGGACTAGCGGGGGGGCCTACGAGCAGTACTTC. The chain combines TRBV7-9 with TRBJ2-7, with 15 bases lining up with TRBD2. Germline assignment: CDR1 SEHNR and CDR2 FQNEAQ (reference sequence). With 5 bases clipped from V and 2 bases from J, the junction kept 7 bases outside the gene matches. This CDR3 comprises 17 residues.

This clonotype was observed a few times. The chain couples TRBV7-2 to TRBJ2-2, with D perhaps TRBD2 (7 bases). CDR1 SGHTA and CDR2 FQGNSA come from the germline V gene. V dropped 4 bases and J dropped 6 bases, with 15 bases sitting between them. The CDR3 is 15 residues long. CDR3 in amino acids: CASSSAGAYSGELFF. The CDR3 DNA is TGTGCCAGCAGCTCGGCGGGGGCGTACTCCGGGGAGCTGTTTTTT.